The present TCR beta chain was sequenced within a study of kidney transplant recipient with SARS-CoV-2 infection. The germline V gene encodes CDR1 LGHNA and CDR2 YSLEER. The V gene lost 0 bases and the J gene lost 8 bases, with 14 bases spanning the gap. This CDR3 spans 15 amino acids. Each CDR3 protein gets one entry after TCRdb re-called the reads with MiXCR. The sample yields about 250,000 distinct CDR3 sequences, under 30% seen once. The clonotype originates from a male patient aged 25 to 39 who had COVID-19 and was a kidney transplant recipient. Some T cells may trace back to the graft donor. The source was a blood sample, collected at baseline and on approximately day 120 from a kidney transplant recipient. This sequence joins TRBV4-3 and TRBJ2-1; D unclear. This CDR3 reads CASSQDLGPRDEQFF. For the CDR3, the DNA is TGCGCCAGCAGCCAAGATTTAGGGCCAAGGGATGAGCAGTTCTTC.